A single sample gave rise to the 16 T cell receptor beta chains below, sequenced in a study of shared clonotypes between healthy human individuals. Profiled with immunoSEQ multiplex PCR; TCRdb holds only in-frame clones, not every one. The table has hundreds of thousands of clones, roughly 70% seen once. The sequenced sample consisted of memory CD4+ T cells sorted from blood. Documented subset: CD45RA-negative fraction. The receptors here all came from a woman aged 30 to 39 in good health.

In its sample, this clone was seen once. The J gene is TRBJ1-2, the V gene TRBV28; a possible D gene is TRBD1 (5 bases). CDR3 length equals 13 residues. CDR1 is MDHEN, CDR2 SYDVKM, per germline. V shed 2 bases and J shed 8 bases, with 12 bases lying between them. CDR3 bases: TGTGCCAGCAGTTTAGTGAGGGGCTGGGGCTACACCTTC. As protein: CASSLVRGWGYTF.

The rearrangement joins TRBV2 to TRBJ1-1; possible D gene TRBD1, 6 bases. The CDR3 sequence is 12 residues long. Trimming took off 5 bases at V and 7 bases at J, with 11 bases between the two ends. From germline, CDR1 is SNHLY and CDR2 FYNNEI. CDR3 nucleotide sequence: TGTGCCAGCAGTAGGCAGGGGATTGAAGCTTTCTTT. Translated: CASSRQGIEAFF.

V gene TRBV5-1 combines with J gene TRBJ2-1; 7 positions match TRBD2. Germline V gene data show CDR1 as SGHRS and CDR2 as YFSETQ. With 2 bases clipped from V and 3 bases from J, the junction kept 5 bases outside the gene matches. The CDR3 runs 15 residues. The CDR3 loop reads CASSLTSANYNEQFF. The DNA for the CDR3 is TGCGCCAGCAGCTTAACTAGCGCGAACTACAATGAGCAGTTCTTC.

The rearrangement links TRBV27 to TRBJ1-6; D gene unclear. The CDR3 is 15 amino acids. Germline assignment: CDR1 MNHEY and CDR2 SMNVEV (reference sequence). V was clipped by 2 bases and J by 2 bases, with 7 bases between them. The CDR3 coding sequence is TGTGCCAGCAGTTTACAAGTACCCTATAATTCACCCCTCCACTTT. It encodes CASSLQVPYNSPLHF.

The rearrangement links TRBV11-1 to TRBJ2-7; TRBD1 aligns across 8 bases. Germline V gene lookup returns CDR1 SGHAT and CDR2 FQDESV (reference sequence). The CDR3 covers 16 residues. Losses at the gene ends were 5 bases for V and 0 bases for J; bases not matched to a gene: 9. The CDR3 DNA reads as TGTGCCAGCAGCCCCAGAGACAGGGGTAGCTCCTACGAGCAGTACTTC. This gives the protein CASSPRDRGSSYEQYF.

The V and J genes are TRBV6-5 and TRBJ2-1, with D possibly TRBD1 on 6 matching bases. The V and J ends lost 4 bases and 4 bases respectively, with 11 bases between them. This CDR3 is 14 amino acids long. CDR1 and CDR2 from the germline V gene are MNHEY and SVGAGI. Here the CDR3 reads CASSSQGRYNEQFF. The DNA of the CDR3 is TGTGCCAGCAGTTCTCAGGGGCGGTACAATGAGCAGTTCTTC.

This chain joins TRBV6-5 and TRBJ2-5; 7 positions agree with TRBD2. Unmatched junction bases numbered 10, after V lost 7 bases and J lost 5 bases. Germline-derived CDR1 and CDR2 are MNHEY and SVGAGI. The CDR3 length is 14 residues. CDR3 protein: CASNPPGREETQYF. CDR3 coding DNA: TGTGCCAGCAACCCCCCGGGGCGGGAGGAGACCCAGTACTTC.

This sequence joins TRBV10-3 and TRBJ2-7; weak D call: TRBD1 (5 bases). V dropped 2 bases and J dropped 3 bases, with 11 bases sitting between them. There are 14 residues in the CDR3. Per the germline V gene, CDR1 is ENHRY and CDR2 is SYGVKD. The DNA of the CDR3 is TGTGCCATCAGTGAGACAGGAATGGGCTACGAGCAGTACTTC. Translating gives CAISETGMGYEQYF.

V and J are TRBV28 and TRBJ1-3; tentatively, D is TRBD1 (6 bases). The CDR3 spans 13 residues. Germline V CDR1 and CDR2: MDHEN, SYDVKM. Trimming removed 6 bases from V and 9 bases from J, with 15 bases in between. This CDR3 reads CASSTPTGRTIYF. CDR3 bases: TGTGCCAGCAGCACACCAACAGGGCGCACCATATATTTT.

The chain employs TRBV11-2 and TRBJ2-7; no definite D call. CDR1 is SGHAT and CDR2 is FQNNGV in the germline V gene. There are 12 residues in the CDR3. The V end was cut by 5 bases, the J end by 4 bases, with 9 bases between. CDR3 amino acids: CASSASRYEQYF. The CDR3 region has the DNA TGTGCCAGCAGCGCCTCCCGATACGAGCAGTACTTC.

This rearrangement joins TRBV25-1 to TRBJ1-1; TRBD1 aligns across 8 bases. CDR1 MGHDK and CDR2 SYGVNS come from the germline V gene. The CDR3 covers 15 residues. The J segment lost 1 base and the V segment lost 6 bases, leaving 7 bases of the junction unmatched. The CDR3 is CASSYTGTGNTEAFF. For the CDR3, the DNA is TGTGCCAGCAGCTATACCGGGACAGGGAACACTGAAGCTTTCTTT. The whole variable domain, filled in from reference TRBV25-1 and TRBJ1-1, reads EADIYQTPRYLVIGTGKKITLECSQTMGHDKMYWYQQDPGMELHLIHYSYGVNSTEKGDLSSESTVSRIRTEHFPLTLESARPSHTSQYLCASSYTGTGNTEAFFGQGTRLTVV.

The J gene is TRBJ2-2, the V gene TRBV28, with 14 bases identical to TRBD2. Unmatched junction bases numbered 9, after V lost 6 bases and J lost 0 bases. The CDR3 has 19 residues. Germline CDR1 and CDR2: MDHEN and SYDVKM. CDR3 sequence: CASSLSGLAGGSNTGELFF. Here the CDR3 DNA reads TGTGCCAGCAGCCTATCCGGACTAGCGGGAGGATCGAACACCGGGGAGCTGTTTTTT.

The chain employs TRBV2 and TRBJ2-5; 8 bases agree with TRBD1. Unmatched junction bases numbered 13, after V lost 5 bases and J lost 11 bases. There are 14 residues in the CDR3. Germline CDR1 is SNHLY and CDR2 is FYNNEI. CDR3 region: CASSKGTGPNQQYF. CDR3 DNA sequence: TGTGCCAGCAGTAAGGGGACAGGCCCCAATCAGCAGTACTTC.

Points on this clone: This same CDR3 is encoded by further DNA sequences in the sample. The rearrangement joins TRBV5-1 to TRBJ1-1; D call uncertain. V was cut by 5 bases and J by 0 bases, with 8 bases left in between. This CDR3 comprises 13 residues. Per the germline V gene, CDR1 is SGHRS and CDR2 is YFSETQ. The CDR3 loop is CASSGRVNTEAFF. In DNA form, the CDR3 reads TGCGCCAGCAGTGGACGGGTGAACACTGAAGCTTTCTTT.

The chain joins TRBV29-1 to TRBJ2-7, with TRBD2 matching 11 bases. The V gene's germline CDR1 is SQVTM and CDR2 ANQGSEA. The CDR3 is 13 residues long. V lost 5 bases to trimming and J lost 3 bases; unmatched junction nucleotides: 3. The CDR3 coding sequence is TGCAGCGTTTCCGGACTAGCGGGCTACGAGCAGTACTTC. It encodes CSVSGLAGYEQYF.

The chain couples TRBV21-1 to TRBJ2-7; the table's D call, TRBD2, was not checked against the DNA. TRBV21-1 is a documented pseudogene. This CDR3 comprises 19 residues. The chain's CDR3 is CASSKVRAAAGTPLYEQYF. DNA for the CDR3: TGTGCCAGCAGCAAAGTCCGCGCAGCAGCGGGGACTCCTCTGTACGAGCAGTACTTC.